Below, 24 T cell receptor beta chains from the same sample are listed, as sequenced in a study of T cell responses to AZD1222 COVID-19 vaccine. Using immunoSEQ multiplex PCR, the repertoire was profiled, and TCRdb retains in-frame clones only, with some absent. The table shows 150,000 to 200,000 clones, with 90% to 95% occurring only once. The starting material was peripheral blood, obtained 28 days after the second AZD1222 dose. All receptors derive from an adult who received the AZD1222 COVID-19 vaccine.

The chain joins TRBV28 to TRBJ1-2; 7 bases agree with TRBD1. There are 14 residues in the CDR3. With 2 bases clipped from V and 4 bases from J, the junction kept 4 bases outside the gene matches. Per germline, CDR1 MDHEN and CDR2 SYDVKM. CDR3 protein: CASSLVRGFYGYTF. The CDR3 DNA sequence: TGTGCCAGCAGTTTAGTCAGGGGGTTCTATGGCTACACCTTC.

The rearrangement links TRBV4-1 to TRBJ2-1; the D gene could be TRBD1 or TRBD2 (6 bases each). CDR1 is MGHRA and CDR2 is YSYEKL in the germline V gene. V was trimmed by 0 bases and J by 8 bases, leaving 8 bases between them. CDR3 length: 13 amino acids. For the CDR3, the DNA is TGCGCCAGCAGCCAAGACGGGGGCTATGAGCAGTTCTTC. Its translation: CASSQDGGYEQFF.

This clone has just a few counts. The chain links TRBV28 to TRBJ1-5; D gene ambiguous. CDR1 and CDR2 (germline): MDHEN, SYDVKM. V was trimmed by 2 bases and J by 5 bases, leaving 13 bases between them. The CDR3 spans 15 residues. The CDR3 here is CASSLPPLRDQPQHF. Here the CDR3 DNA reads TGTGCCAGCAGTTTACCGCCCCTTCGGGATCAGCCCCAGCATTTT.

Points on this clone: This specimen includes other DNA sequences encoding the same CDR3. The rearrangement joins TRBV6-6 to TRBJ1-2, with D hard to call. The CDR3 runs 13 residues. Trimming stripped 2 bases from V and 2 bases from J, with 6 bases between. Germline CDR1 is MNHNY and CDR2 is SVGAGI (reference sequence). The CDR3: CASSYAENYGYTF. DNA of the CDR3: TGTGCCAGCAGTTACGCAGAGAACTATGGCTACACCTTC.

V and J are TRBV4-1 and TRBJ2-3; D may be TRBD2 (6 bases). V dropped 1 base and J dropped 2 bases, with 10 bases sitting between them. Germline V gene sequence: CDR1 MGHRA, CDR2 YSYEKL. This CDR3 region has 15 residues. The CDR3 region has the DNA TGCGCCAGCAGCCAAGTGTCGGGGGTCACAGATACGCAGTATTTT. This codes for CASSQVSGVTDTQYF.

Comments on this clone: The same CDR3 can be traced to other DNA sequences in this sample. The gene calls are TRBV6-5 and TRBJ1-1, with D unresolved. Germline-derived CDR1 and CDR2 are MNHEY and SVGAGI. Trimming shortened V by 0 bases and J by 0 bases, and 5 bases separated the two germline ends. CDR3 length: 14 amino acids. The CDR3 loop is CASSYSRLNTEAFF. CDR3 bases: TGTGCCAGCAGTTACTCACGGTTGAACACTGAAGCTTTCTTT.

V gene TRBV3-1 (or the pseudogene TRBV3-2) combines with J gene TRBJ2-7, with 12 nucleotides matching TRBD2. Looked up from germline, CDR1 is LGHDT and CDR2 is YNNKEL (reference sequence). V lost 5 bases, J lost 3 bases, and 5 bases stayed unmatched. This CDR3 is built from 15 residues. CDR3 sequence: CASSFRTSGDYEQYF. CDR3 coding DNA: TGTGCCAGCAGCTTCCGGACTAGCGGGGACTACGAGCAGTACTTC.

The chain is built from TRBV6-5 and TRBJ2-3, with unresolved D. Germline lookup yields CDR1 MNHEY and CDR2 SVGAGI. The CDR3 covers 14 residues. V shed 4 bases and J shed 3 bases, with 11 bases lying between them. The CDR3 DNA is TGTGCCAGCAGTTCAGAAGTTGGGACAGATACGCAGTATTTT. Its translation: CASSSEVGTDTQYF.

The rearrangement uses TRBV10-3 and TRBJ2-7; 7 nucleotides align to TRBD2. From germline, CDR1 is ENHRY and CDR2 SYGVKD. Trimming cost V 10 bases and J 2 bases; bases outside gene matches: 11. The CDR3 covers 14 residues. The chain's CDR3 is CATRSGTETYEQYF. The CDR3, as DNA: TGTGCCACACGAAGCGGGACTGAGACCTACGAGCAGTACTTC.

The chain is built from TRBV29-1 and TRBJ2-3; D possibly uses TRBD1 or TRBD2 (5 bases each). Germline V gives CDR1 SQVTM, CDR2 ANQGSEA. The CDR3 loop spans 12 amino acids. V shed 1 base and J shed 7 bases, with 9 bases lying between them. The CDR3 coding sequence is TGCAGCGTTGAAGGAGGGGTAAATACGCAGTATTTT. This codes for CSVEGGVNTQYF.

The CDR3 spells CSVDVPATGELFF. The DNA for the CDR3 is TGCAGCGTTGATGTACCAGCCACCGGGGAGCTGTTTTTT. The chain has TRBV29-1 and TRBJ2-2; D is unresolved. V lost 3 bases to trimming and J lost 4 bases, with 9 bases between them. Per germline, CDR1 SQVTM and CDR2 ANQGSEA. The CDR3 sequence is 13 residues long.

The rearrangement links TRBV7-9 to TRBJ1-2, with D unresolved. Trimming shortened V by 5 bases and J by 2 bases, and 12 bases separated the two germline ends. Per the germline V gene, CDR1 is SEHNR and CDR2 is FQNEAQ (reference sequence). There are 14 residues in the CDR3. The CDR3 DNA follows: TGTGCCAGCAGCCCCCATGCAAAGAACTATGGCTACACCTTC. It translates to CASSPHAKNYGYTF. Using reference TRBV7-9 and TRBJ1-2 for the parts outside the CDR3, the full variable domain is DTGVSQNPRHKITKRGQNVTFRCDPISEHNRLYWYRQTLGQGPEFLTYFQNEAQLEKSRLLSDRFSAERPKGSFSTLEIQRTEQGDSAMYLCASSPHAKNYGYTFGSGTRLTVV.

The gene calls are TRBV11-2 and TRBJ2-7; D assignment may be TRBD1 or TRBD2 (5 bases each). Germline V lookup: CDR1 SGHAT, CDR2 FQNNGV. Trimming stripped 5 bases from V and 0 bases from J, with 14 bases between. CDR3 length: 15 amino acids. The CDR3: CASSVWDGLSYEQYF. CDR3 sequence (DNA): TGTGCCAGCAGCGTCTGGGACGGACTCTCCTACGAGCAGTACTTC.

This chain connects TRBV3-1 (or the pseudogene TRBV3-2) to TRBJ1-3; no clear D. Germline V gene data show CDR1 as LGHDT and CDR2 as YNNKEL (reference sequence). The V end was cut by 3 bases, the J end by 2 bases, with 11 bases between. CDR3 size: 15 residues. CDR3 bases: TGTGCCAGCAGCCACGACCCGACGACTGGAAACACCATATATTTT. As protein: CASSHDPTTGNTIYF.

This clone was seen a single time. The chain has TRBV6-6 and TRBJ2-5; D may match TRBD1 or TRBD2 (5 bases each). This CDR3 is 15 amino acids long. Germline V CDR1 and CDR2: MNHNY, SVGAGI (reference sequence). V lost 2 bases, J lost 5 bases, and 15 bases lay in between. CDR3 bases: TGTGCCAGCAGTTACAATAGGCCAGAGGGGGAGACCCAGTACTTC. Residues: CASSYNRPEGETQYF.

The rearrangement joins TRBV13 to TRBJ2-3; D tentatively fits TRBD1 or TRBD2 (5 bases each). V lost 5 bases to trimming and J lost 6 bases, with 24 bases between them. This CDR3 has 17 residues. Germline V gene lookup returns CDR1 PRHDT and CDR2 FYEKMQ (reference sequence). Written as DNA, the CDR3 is TGTGCCAGCAGCCCACCGCAGGAGAAGGGACGCGTGGATACGCAGTATTTT. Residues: CASSPPQEKGRVDTQYF. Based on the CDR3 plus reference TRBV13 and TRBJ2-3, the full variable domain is AAGVIQSPRHLIKEKRETATLKCYPIPRHDTVYWYQQGPGQDPQFLISFYEKMQSDKGSIPDRFSAQQFSDYHSELNMSSLELGDSALYFCASSPPQEKGRVDTQYFGPGTRLTVL.

For the CDR3, the DNA is TGTGCCACCAGCAGAGCGCCCAATGAGCAGTTCTTC. It encodes CATSRAPNEQFF. The chain is built from TRBV15 and TRBJ2-1; no clear D gene. Germline loops: CDR1 LNHNV, CDR2 YYDKDF (reference sequence). The V gene lost 1 base and the J gene lost 6 bases, with 4 bases spanning the gap. The CDR3 runs to 12 residues.

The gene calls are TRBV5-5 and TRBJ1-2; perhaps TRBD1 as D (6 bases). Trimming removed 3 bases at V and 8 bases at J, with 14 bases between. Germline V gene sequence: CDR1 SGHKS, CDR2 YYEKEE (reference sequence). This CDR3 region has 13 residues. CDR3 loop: CASSSIRGRGYTF. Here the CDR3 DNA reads TGTGCCAGCAGCTCTATAAGGGGGAGGGGCTACACCTTC.

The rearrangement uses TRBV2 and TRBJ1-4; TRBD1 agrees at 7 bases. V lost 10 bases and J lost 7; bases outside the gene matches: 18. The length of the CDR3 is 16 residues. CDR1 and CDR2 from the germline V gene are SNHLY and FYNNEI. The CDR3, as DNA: TGTGCCACATACGGGACAGAGGCATATGGTGGTGAAAAACTGTTTTTT. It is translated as CATYGTEAYGGEKLFF.

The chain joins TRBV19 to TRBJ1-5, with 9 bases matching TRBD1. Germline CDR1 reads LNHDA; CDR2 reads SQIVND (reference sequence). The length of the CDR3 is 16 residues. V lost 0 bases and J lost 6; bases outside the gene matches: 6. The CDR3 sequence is CASSIDTGGLIQPQHF. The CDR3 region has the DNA TGTGCCAGTAGTATAGATACAGGGGGCTTAATTCAGCCCCAGCATTTT. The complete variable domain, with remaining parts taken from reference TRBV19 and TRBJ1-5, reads DGGITQSPKYLFRKEGQNVTLSCEQNLNHDAMYWYRQDPGQGLRLIYYSQIVNDFQKGDIAEGYSVSREKKESFPLTVTSAQKNPTAFYLCASSIDTGGLIQPQHFGDGTRLSIL.

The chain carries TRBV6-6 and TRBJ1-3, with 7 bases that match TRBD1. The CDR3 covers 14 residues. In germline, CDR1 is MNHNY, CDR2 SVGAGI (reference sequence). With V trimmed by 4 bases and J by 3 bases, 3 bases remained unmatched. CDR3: CASSSQGSGNTIYF. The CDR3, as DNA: TGTGCCAGCAGTTCACAGGGGAGTGGAAACACCATATATTTT.

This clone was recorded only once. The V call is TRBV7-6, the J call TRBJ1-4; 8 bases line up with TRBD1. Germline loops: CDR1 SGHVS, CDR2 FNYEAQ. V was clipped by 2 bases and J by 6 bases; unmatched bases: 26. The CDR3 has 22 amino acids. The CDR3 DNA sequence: TGTGCCAGCAGCTTATATGTCGTCTCGGCGTGGCAGGGGGCGCGGAGTTATGAAAAACTGTTTTTT. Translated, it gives CASSLYVVSAWQGARSYEKLFF.

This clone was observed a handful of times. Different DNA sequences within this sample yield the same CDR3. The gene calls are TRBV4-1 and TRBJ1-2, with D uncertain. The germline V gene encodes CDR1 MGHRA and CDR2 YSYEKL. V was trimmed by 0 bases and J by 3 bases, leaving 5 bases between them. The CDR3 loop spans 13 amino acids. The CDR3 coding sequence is TGCGCCAGCAGCCAAGACAGCGACTATGGCTACACCTTC. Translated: CASSQDSDYGYTF.

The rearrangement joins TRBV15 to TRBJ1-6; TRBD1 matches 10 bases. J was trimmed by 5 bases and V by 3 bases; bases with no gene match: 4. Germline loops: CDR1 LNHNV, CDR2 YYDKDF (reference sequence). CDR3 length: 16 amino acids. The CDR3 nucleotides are TGTGCCACCAGCAGGACGACAGGGGGCCATAATTCACCCCTCCACTTT. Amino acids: CATSRTTGGHNSPLHF.